This TCR beta chain originates from a study of cytomegalovirus exposure and HLA in healthy donors. Concerning this clone itself: No antigen is known for it.

PCR employed 60 Vbeta and 13 Jbeta primers. Some clones are missing from TCRdb's copy, which holds only in-frame ones; the method was immunoSEQ multiplex PCR. Reported are around 100,000 clones; the ten largest clones contain around 6.5%. Losses at the gene ends were 0 bases for V and 5 bases for J; bases not matched to a gene: 6. The CDR3 extends over 16 amino acids. Germline loops: CDR1 SGHRS, CDR2 YFSETQ. The study, taken as a whole, reports: V- and J-gene trimming of TCR beta was linked (in a later analysis) to a missense DCLRE1C variant. Versus the approximately 720-donor mean, an Asian-associated ancestry cluster reportedly showed fewer N-insertions in a later analysis. An analysis was carried out at a later point. It showed that HLA-associated TCR beta chains were more clonally expanded than equally common non-associated chains. The study had only CMV serostatus as immune exposure information.

The genes are TRBV5-1 and TRBJ2-5; TRBD1 aligns across 11 bases. The sequenced sample was PBMCs. This clonotype was obtained from a man in his forties in good health and CMV-seropositive. CDR3 DNA sequence: TGCGCCAGCAGCTTGGGTGGGACAGGGGGAAAGGAGACCCAGTACTTC. Translated, it gives CASSLGGTGGKETQYF.